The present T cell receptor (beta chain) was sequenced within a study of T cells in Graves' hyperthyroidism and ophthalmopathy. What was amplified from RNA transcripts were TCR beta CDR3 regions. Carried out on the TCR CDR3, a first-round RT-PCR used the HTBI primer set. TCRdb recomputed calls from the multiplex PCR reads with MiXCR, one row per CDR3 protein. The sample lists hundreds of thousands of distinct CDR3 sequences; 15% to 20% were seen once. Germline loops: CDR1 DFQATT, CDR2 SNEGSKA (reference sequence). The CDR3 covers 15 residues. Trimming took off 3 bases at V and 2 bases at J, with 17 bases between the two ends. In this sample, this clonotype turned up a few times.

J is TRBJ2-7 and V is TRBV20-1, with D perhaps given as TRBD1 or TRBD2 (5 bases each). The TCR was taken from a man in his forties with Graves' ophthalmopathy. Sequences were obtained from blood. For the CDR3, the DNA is TGCAGTGCTAGGGGCCCCTGGGGCGGGCCCTACGAGCAGTACTTC. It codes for CSARGPWGGPYEQYF.